The clone carrying this T cell receptor (beta chain) turned up a few times. What it binds is unknown. It was template switching that added a universal primer site, and there were unique molecular identifiers on the cDNA. MiXCR, applied by TCRdb to the 5' RACE reads, yields one record per CDR3 protein. The sample shows about 660,000 distinct CDR3 sequences, 8.6% of them seen only once. The record originates from a study of identical twins. V lost 5 bases, J lost 2 bases, and 10 bases lay in between. CDR3 length: 15 amino acids. Germline V gene data show CDR1 as MDHEN and CDR2 as SYDVKM. General study results and limits: There were fewer insertions in abundant cord blood beta clonotypes, but memory repertoires showed no such pattern. Recombination models fit unrelated individuals' TCR alpha sharing but underestimated twins'.

Every sampled donor was Caucasian and healthy. These sequences were also reported in another study, on yellow fever vaccine responses in identical twins.

The V gene is TRBV28, the J gene TRBJ2-6, with D uncertain. The clonotype comes from a woman aged 18-29 years in good health. Sequencing was carried out using PBMCs. CDR3 bases: TGTGCCAGCAGTATCCGGAGTGCTGGGGCCAACGTCCTGACTTTC. Translating gives CASSIRSAGANVLTF.